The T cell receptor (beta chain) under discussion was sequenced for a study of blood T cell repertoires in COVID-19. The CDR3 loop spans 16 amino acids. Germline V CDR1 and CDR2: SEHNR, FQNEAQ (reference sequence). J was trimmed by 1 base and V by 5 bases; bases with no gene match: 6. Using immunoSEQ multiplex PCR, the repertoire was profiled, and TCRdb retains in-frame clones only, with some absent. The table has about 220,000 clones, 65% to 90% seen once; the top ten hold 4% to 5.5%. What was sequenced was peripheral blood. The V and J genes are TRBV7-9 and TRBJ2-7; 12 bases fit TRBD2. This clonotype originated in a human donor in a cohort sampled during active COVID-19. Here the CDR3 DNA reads TGTGCCAGCAGCCCACCTAGCGGGAGGGGATCCTACGAGCAGTACTTC. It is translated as CASSPPSGRGSYEQYF.